What follows is one TCR beta chain and its context. The antigen is not known. The data are from a study of T cell responses to AZD1222 COVID-19 vaccine. The protocol was immunoSEQ multiplex PCR, while the TCRdb copy is restricted to in-frame clones and leaves out a portion. The sample contains roughly 130,000 clones, approximately 86% of which appear only once. Whole-study findings and limits: All repertoire sampling was performed exclusively after the peak T cell response. Spike-specific TCR breadth and depth went up after people got two AZD1222 doses. Donors skewed white British and female; clonal diversity was possibly underestimated. Seropositive at baseline were only a handful of AZD1222 recipients.

From germline, CDR1 is GTSNPN and CDR2 SVGIG (reference sequence). Trimming shortened V by 0 bases and J by 6 bases, and 12 bases separated the two germline ends. The length of the CDR3 is 14 residues. This receptor was taken from an adult in good health. The sequencing here drew on peripheral blood, taken on day 0 of AZD1222 vaccination. The gene calls are TRBV30 and TRBJ1-5, with TRBD1 as a possible D gene (6 bases). The CDR3 loop reads CAWSVGGPLQPQHF. DNA for the CDR3: TGTGCCTGGAGTGTAGGGGGGCCCCTTCAGCCCCAGCATTTT.